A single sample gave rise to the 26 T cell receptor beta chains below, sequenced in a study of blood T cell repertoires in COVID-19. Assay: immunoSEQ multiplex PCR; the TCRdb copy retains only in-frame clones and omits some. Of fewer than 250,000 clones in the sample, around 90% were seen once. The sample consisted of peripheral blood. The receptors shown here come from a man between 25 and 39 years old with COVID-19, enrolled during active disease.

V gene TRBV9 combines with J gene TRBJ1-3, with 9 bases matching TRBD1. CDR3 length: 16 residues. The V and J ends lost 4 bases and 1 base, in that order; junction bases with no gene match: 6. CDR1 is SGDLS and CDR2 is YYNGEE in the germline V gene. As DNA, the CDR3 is TGTGCCAGCAGCTCCACAGGGGGCGCGTCTGGAAACACCATATATTTT. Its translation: CASSSTGGASGNTIYF. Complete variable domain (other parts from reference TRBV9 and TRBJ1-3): DSGVTQTPKHLITATGQRVTLRCSPRSGDLSVYWYQQSLDQGLQFLIQYYNGEERAKGNILERFSAQQFPDLHSELNLSSLELGDSALYFCASSSTGGASGNTIYFGEGSWLTVV.

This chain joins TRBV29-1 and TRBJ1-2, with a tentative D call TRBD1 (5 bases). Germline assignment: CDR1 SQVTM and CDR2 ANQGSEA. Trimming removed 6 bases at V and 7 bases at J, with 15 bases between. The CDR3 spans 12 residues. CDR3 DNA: TGCAGCGTCGGGACTTCGCAGGGTGGCTACACCTTC. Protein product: CSVGTSQGGYTF.

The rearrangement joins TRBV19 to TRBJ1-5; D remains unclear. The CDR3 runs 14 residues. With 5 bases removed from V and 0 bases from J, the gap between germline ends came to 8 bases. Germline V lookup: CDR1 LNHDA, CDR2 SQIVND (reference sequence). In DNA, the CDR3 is TGTGCCAGTAGTTACGGAGATAGCAATCAGCCCCAGCATTTT. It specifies CASSYGDSNQPQHF.

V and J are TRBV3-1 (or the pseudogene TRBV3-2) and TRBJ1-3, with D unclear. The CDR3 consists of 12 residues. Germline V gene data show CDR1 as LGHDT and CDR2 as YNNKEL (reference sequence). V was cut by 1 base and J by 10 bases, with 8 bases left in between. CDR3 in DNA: TGTGCCAGCAGCCAAGGTCCGGGGACCATATATTTT. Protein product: CASSQGPGTIYF.

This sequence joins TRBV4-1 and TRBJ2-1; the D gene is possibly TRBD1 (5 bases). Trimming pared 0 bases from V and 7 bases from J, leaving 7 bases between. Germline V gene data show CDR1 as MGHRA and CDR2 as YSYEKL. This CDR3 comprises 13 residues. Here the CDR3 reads CASSQDRANEQFF. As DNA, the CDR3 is TGCGCCAGCAGCCAAGACAGGGCGAATGAGCAGTTCTTC.

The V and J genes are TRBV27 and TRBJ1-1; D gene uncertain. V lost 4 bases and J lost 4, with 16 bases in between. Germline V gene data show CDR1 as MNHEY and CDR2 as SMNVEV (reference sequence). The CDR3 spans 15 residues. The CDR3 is CASSSSPRGSTEAFF. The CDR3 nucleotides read TGTGCCAGCAGTTCTTCCCCACGAGGGAGCACTGAAGCTTTCTTT.

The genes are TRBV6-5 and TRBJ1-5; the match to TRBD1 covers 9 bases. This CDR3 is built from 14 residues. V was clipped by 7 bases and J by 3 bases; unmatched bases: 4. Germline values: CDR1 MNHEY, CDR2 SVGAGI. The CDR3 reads CASKQGANNQPQHF. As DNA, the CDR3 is TGTGCCAGCAAACAGGGGGCTAACAATCAGCCCCAGCATTTT.

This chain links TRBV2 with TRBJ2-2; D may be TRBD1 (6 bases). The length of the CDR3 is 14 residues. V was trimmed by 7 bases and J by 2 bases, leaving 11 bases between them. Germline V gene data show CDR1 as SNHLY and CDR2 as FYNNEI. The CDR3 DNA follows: TGTGCCAGCATGACAGGCTCAAACACCGGGGAGCTGTTTTTT. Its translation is CASMTGSNTGELFF.

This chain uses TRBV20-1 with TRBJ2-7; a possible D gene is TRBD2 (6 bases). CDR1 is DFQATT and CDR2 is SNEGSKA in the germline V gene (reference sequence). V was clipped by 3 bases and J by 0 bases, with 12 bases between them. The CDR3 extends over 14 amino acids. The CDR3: CSASSGGSSYEQYF. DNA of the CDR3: TGCAGTGCTAGTAGTGGGGGGAGCTCCTACGAGCAGTACTTC.

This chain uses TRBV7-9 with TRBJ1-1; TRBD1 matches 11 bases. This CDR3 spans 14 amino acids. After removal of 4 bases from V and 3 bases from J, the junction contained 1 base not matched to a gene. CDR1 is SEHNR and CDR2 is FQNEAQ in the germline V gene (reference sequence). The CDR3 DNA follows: TGTGCCAGCAGCTGGGGACAGGGGGACACTGAAGCTTTCTTT. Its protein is CASSWGQGDTEAFF.

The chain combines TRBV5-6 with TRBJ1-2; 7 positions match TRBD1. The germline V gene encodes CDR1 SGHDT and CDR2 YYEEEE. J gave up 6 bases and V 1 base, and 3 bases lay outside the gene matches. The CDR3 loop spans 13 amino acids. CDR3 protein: CASSLRQGDGYTF. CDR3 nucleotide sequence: TGTGCCAGCAGCTTGCGACAGGGTGATGGCTACACCTTC.

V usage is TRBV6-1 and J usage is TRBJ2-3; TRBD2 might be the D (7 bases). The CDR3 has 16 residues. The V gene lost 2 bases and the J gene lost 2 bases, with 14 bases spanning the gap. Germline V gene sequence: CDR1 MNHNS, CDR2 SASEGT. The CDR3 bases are TGTGCCAGCAGTGAACGGTCGGGGGGCCTCACAGATACGCAGTATTTT. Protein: CASSERSGGLTDTQYF.

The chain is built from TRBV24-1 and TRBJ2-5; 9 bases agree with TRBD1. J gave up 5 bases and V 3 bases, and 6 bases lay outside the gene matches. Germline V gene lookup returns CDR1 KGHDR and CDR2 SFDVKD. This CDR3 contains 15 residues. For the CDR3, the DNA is TGTGCCACCAGTGATAGTACAGGGGGCAGGGAGACCCAGTACTTC. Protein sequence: CATSDSTGGRETQYF.

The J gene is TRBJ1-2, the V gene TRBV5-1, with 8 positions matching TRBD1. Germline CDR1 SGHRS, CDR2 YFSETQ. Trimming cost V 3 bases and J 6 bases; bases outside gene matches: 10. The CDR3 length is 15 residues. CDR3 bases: TGCGCCAGCAGCTCCCGTGGACAGGGTGGGGATGGCTACACCTTC. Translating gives CASSSRGQGGDGYTF.

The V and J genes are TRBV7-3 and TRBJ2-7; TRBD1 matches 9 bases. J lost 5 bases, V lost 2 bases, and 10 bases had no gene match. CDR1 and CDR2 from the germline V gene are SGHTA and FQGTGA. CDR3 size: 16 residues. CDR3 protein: CASSLSSRDRAHEQYF. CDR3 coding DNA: TGTGCCAGCAGCTTATCTTCCCGGGACAGGGCCCACGAGCAGTACTTC.

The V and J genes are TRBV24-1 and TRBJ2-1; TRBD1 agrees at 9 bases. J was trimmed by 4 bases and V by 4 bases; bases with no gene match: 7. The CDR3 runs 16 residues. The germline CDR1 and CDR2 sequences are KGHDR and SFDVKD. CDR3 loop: CATSDSGTGQYNEQFF. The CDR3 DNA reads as TGTGCCACCAGTGACTCCGGGACAGGGCAGTACAATGAGCAGTTCTTC.

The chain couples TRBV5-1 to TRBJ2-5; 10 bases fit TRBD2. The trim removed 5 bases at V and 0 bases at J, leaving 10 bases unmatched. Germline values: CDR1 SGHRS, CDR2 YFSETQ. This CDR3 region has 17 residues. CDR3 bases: TGCGCCAGCAGGCGAGAGCTAGCGGGAGTGTACCAAGAGACCCAGTACTTC. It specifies CASRRELAGVYQETQYF.

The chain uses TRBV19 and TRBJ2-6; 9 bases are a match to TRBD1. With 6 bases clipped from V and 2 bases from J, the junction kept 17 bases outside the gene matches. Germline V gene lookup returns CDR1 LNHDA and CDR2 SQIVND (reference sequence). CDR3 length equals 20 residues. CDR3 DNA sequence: TGTGCCAGTAGCGCGGGCCCGGGACAGGGTTATTTTCCTGGGGCCAACGTCCTGACTTTC. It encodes CASSAGPGQGYFPGANVLTF.

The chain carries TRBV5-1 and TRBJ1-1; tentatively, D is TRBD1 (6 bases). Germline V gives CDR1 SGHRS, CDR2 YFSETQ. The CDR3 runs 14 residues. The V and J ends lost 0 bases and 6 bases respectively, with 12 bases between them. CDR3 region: CASSLVQGPSEAFF. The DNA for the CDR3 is TGCGCCAGCAGCTTGGTACAGGGTCCATCTGAAGCTTTCTTT.

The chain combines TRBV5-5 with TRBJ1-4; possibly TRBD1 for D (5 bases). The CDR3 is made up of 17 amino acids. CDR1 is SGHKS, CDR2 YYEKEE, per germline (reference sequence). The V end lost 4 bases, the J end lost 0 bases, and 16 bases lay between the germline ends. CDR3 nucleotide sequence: TGTGCCAGCAGCCGGACACCCACGGCTGCAACTAATGAAAAACTGTTTTTT. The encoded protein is CASSRTPTAATNEKLFF. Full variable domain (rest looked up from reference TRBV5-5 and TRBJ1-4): DAGVTQSPTHLIKTRGQQVTLRCSPISGHKSVSWYQQVLGQGPQFIFQYYEKEERGRGNFPDRFSARQFPNYSSELNVNALLLGDSALYLCASSRTPTAATNEKLFFGSGTQLSVL.

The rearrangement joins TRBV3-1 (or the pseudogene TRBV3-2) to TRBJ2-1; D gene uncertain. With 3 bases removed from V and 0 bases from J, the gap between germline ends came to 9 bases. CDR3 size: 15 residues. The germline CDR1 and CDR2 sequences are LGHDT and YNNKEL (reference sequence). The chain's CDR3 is CASSQAASSYNEQFF. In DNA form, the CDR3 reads TGTGCCAGCAGCCAGGCGGCGAGCTCCTACAATGAGCAGTTCTTC.

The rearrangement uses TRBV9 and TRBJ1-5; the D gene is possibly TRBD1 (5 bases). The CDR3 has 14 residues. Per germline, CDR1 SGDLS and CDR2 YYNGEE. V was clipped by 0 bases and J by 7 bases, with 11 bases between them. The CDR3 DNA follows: TGTGCCAGCAGCGTAGGGCTGGGGGGACAGCCCCAGCATTTT. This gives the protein CASSVGLGGQPQHF.

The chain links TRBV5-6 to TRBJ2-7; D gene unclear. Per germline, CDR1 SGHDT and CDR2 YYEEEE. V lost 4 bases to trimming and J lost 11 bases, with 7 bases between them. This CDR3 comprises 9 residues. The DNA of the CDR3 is TGTGCCAGCAGCCACTATGAGTACTTC. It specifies CASSHYEYF.

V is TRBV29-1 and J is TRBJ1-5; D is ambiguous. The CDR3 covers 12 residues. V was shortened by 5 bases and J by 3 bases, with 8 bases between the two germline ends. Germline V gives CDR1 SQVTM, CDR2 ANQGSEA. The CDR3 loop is CSVWSVNQPQHF. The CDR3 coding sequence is TGCAGCGTTTGGAGTGTCAATCAGCCCCAGCATTTT.

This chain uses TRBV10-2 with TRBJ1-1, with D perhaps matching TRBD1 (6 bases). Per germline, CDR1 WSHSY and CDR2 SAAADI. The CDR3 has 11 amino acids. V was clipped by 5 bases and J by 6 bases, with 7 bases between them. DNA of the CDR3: TGCGCCAGCAGTAAGGGGGCTGAAGCTTTCTTT. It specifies CASSKGAEAFF.

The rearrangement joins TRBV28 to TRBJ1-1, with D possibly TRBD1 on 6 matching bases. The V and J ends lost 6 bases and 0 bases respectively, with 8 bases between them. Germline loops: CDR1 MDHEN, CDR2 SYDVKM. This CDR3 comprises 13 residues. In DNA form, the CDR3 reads TGTGCCAGCAGGAGGGGGATGAACACTGAAGCTTTCTTT. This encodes CASRRGMNTEAFF.